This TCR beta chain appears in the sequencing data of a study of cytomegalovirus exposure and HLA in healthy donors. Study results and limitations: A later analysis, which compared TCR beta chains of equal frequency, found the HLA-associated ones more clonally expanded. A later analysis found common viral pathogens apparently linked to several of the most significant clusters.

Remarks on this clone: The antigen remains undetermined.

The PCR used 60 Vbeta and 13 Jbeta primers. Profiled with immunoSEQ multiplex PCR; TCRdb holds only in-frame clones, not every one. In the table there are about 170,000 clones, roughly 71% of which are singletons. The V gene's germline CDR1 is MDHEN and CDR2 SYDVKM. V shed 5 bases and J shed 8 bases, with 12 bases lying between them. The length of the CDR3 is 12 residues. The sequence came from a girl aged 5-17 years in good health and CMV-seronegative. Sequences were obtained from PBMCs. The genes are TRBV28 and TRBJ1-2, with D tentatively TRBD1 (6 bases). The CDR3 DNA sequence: TGTGCCAGCAGTACAGGGTCGCGGGGCTACACCTTC. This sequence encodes CASSTGSRGYTF.